A single sample is the source of the 4 T cell receptor beta chains below, sequenced in a study of shared clonotypes between healthy human individuals. The assay was immunoSEQ multiplex PCR, and TCRdb's table has in-frame clones only and misses some. The table records about 2.2 million clones, about 93% of them present only once. CD8 cells regarded as naive lacked CD45RO, were positively chosen for CCR7, and omitted terminally differentiated effector memory CD45RA+ cells. The specimen sequenced was naive CD8+ T cells from PBMCs. The source of these receptors is a young man in good health. Some clones in this sample may be carry-over from other donors' samples.

CDR3: CASSLGPSAAYEQYF. The CDR3 region has the DNA TGTGCCAGCAGCTTAGGTCCTAGCGCGGCCTACGAGCAGTACTTC. V gene TRBV11-2 combines with J gene TRBJ2-7, with D maybe TRBD2 (6 bases). V was cut by 1 base and J by 2 bases, with 12 bases left in between. Germline V gives CDR1 SGHAT, CDR2 FQNNGV. The CDR3 totals 15 residues.

This chain joins TRBV4-1 and TRBJ2-4, with D perhaps matching TRBD2 (5 bases). Germline V gene sequence: CDR1 MGHRA, CDR2 YSYEKL. V was cut by 5 bases and J by 5 bases, with 13 bases left in between. The CDR3 covers 14 residues. The CDR3 nucleotides read TGCGCCAGCAGCTCTAAAACAGCGGAAAACATTCAGTACTTC. Amino acids: CASSSKTAENIQYF.

This clone is a singleton in its sample. The V gene is TRBV7-2, the J gene TRBJ2-7; D uncertain. Germline CDR1 is SGHTA and CDR2 is FQGNSA. The CDR3 covers 14 residues. V lost 1 base and J lost 6, with 13 bases in between. The CDR3 sequence is CASSLEGSGPEQYF. Written as DNA, the CDR3 is TGTGCCAGCAGCTTAGAAGGTTCAGGCCCCGAGCAGTACTTC. Full variable domain (rest looked up from reference TRBV7-2 and TRBJ2-7): GAGVSQSPSNKVTEKGKDVELRCDPISGHTALYWYRQSLGQGLEFLIYFQGNSAPDKSGLPSDRFSAERTGGSVSTLTIQRTQQEDSAVYLCASSLEGSGPEQYFGPGTRLTVT.

The chain has TRBV14 and TRBJ2-7; D is uncertain. The CDR3 extends over 13 amino acids. The ends were cut back, 4 bases at V and 1 base at J, with 8 bases in the middle. Germline CDR1 reads SGHDN; CDR2 reads FVKESK. The CDR3 region has the DNA TGTGCCAGCAGCCCGGCCATTTCCTACGAGCAGTACTTC. Its protein product is CASSPAISYEQYF.